This T cell receptor (beta chain) emerged from a study of blood T cells in healthy people across ages. This CDR3 contains 15 residues. Germline CDR1 is LNHDA and CDR2 is SQIVND (reference sequence). Trimming cost V 8 bases and J 5 bases; bases outside gene matches: 9. Total RNA, at least 5 micrograms per sample, was extracted from PBMCs. A remark on this clonotype: Its specificity is not known.

With a J-beta primer mix and a sample-barcoded 5' primer, a second PCR ran roughly 7 to 11 cycles. Each cDNA molecule carried a tag from a template-switch adaptor that contained 12 random nucleotides. Per sample, CDR3-containing paired-end reads numbered at least 2.5 million. TCRdb called the 5' RACE reads again in MiXCR, with one record for every CDR3 protein. There are hundreds of thousands of distinct CDR3 sequences in the sample; 56% occur only once, and around 25% lies in the top ten. General study results and limits: Using unsorted PBMCs precluded a conclusive naive versus antigen-experienced comparison.

The clonotype comes from a man aged 35-49 years in good health. The chain recombines TRBV19 with TRBJ2-7, with 13 bases aligning to TRBD2. The specimen sequenced was blood. CDR3 bases: TGTGCCAGTCGTGACCCCGGGACTAGCGGGAACGAGCAGTACTTC. Encoded protein: CASRDPGTSGNEQYF.